Listed below are T cell receptor beta chains from one sample, sequenced in a study of control samples from healthy donors and cancer patients. Repertoires were generated with immunoSEQ multiplex PCR, while TCRdb's copy carries only in-frame clones and drops some. The sample has 55,000 to 75,000 clones; around 87% are singletons. Sequencing was carried out using PBMCs. These receptors came from a woman aged 45 to 65 with head and neck cancer. The CDR3 runs from the conserved cysteine through the conserved F or W. D genes are given only for firm matches.

- TRBJ1-3 TRBV27 TGTGCCAGCAGAAAGGGTACCGCTGGAAACACCATATATTTT CASRKGTAGNTIYF
- TRBJ1-1 TRBV20-1 TGCAGTGCTAGAGACCCACCTGAAGCTTTCTTT CSARDPPEAFF
- TRBJ1-1 TRBV18 TGTGCCAGCTCACCACGGGGGAACACTGAAGCTTTCTTT CASSPRGNTEAFF
- TRBJ2-5 TRBV7-2 TGTGCCAGCAGCCCCGAGTTCCGGGAGACCCAGTACTTC CASSPEFRETQYF
TRBD2 TRBJ2-3 TRBV6-2/TRBV6-3 TGTGCCAGCAGCCACTCGCGGGGGGCGGAAGATACGCAGTATTTT CASSHSRGAEDTQYF
- TRBJ1-3 TRBV19 TGTGCCAGTAGTATTTTACAGAACCCCTCTGGAAACACCATATATTTT CASSILQNPSGNTIYF
- TRBJ1-6 TRBV27 TGTGCCAGCAGTTTTAGGAGGGATTCACCCCTCCACTTT CASSFRRDSPLHF
- TRBJ1-1 TRBV18 TGTGCCAGCTCACCCGATTCACTGGGGCGCAACACTGAAGCTTTCTTT CASSPDSLGRNTEAFF
TRBD1 TRBJ1-2 TRBV6-5 TGTGCCAGCAGTTACCCAGGGACAGGGGGCCAGTATGGCTACACCTTC CASSYPGTGGQYGYTF
TRBD2 TRBJ2-3 TRBV28 TGTGCCAGCAGTCTAGGACTAGCGGGGGGCGTAAGCACAGATACGCAGTATTTT CASSLGLAGGVSTDTQYF
TRBD1 TRBJ1-6 TRBV28 TGTGCCAGCAGTTTGGGGACAGCCAATTCACCCCTCCACTTT CASSLGTANSPLHF
- TRBJ2-6 TRBV29-1 TGCAGCGTGTATGACTCTGGGGCCAACGTCCTGACTTTC CSVYDSGANVLTF
- TRBJ2-2 TRBV28 TGTGCCAGCAGTTTCGTTTTTGGGGCCTACACCGGGGAGCTGTTTTTT CASSFVFGAYTGELFF
- TRBJ1-1 TRBV5-4 TGTGCCACCCAGAGATGGGGGAACACTGAAGCTTTCTTT CATQRWGNTEAFF
TRBD1 TRBJ2-7 TRBV6-1 TGTGCCAGCAGTGACATGACAGGGGGCTACGAGCAGTACTTC CASSDMTGGYEQYF
- TRBJ1-1 TRBV6-2/TRBV6-3 TGTGCCAGCAGTTCGGTGAACACTGAAGCTTTCTTT CASSSVNTEAFF
TRBD1 TRBJ2-6 TRBV11-2 TGTGCCAGCAGCTCCCGACGGACAGGGACTCTCTCTGGGGCCAACGTCCTGACTTTC CASSSRRTGTLSGANVLTF
- TRBJ2-3 TRBV27 TGTGCCAGCAGCGACCTGATCGAAGATACGCAGTATTTT CASSDLIEDTQYF